The 14 T cell receptor beta chains below were found in one sample sequenced in a study of blood T cell repertoires in COVID-19. The method was immunoSEQ multiplex PCR; TCRdb's version includes in-frame clones alone and lacks a portion of them. The repertoire consists of more than 250,000 clones, with 80% to 95% occurring once and the leading ten covering roughly 20%. Source material: PBMCs or T cells enriched from blood (not recorded which). These TCRs come from a woman younger than 45 who had recovered from COVID-19.

V gene TRBV24-1 combines with J gene TRBJ1-5; D may be TRBD1 (6 bases). Per the germline V gene, CDR1 is KGHDR and CDR2 is SFDVKD. Trimming took off 4 bases at V and 1 base at J, with 16 bases between the two ends. The CDR3 is 17 amino acids. Here the CDR3 reads CATSDTQTGTSNQPQHF. In DNA, the CDR3 is TGTGCCACCAGTGACACTCAAACAGGGACGAGCAATCAGCCCCAGCATTTT.

The chain is built from TRBV6-2 or TRBV6-3 and TRBJ2-7; 8 nucleotides line up with TRBD1. The germline V gene encodes CDR1 MNHEY and CDR2 SVGEGT. V was pared by 0 bases and J by 6 bases, with 7 bases of the junction left unmatched. The CDR3 extends over 15 amino acids. CDR3 sequence reads: CASSYSQGAGAEQYF. CDR3 DNA: TGTGCCAGCAGTTACTCGCAGGGGGCGGGTGCCGAGCAGTACTTC.

V is TRBV5-6 and J is TRBJ1-1, with unresolved D. The germline CDR1 and CDR2 sequences are SGHDT and YYEEEE. The germline V and J ends were trimmed by 4 bases and 9 bases, with 16 bases remaining between them. The CDR3 totals 13 residues. The CDR3 DNA follows: TGTGCCAGCAGCCCCAGTAGGAGCGGAAAAGCTTTCTTT. Protein product: CASSPSRSGKAFF.

This chain connects TRBV6-5 to TRBJ1-6; TRBD1 agrees at 10 bases. The V segment lost 6 bases and the J segment 8 bases; nucleotides outside the gene matches: 4. CDR3 length equals 14 residues. The germline V gene has CDR1 MNHEY and CDR2 SVGAGI. CDR3 in amino acids: CASRPDRGHSPLHF. Written as DNA, the CDR3 is TGTGCCAGCAGACCCGACAGGGGGCATTCACCCCTCCACTTT.

The V gene is TRBV28, the J gene TRBJ1-4; D may be TRBD1 (6 bases). Germline-derived CDR1 and CDR2 are MDHEN and SYDVKM. V lost 2 bases and J lost 7, with 14 bases in between. CDR3 length: 15 residues. The CDR3 is CASSLGGAGPEKLFF. The CDR3 DNA is TGTGCCAGCAGTTTAGGGGGCGCCGGGCCTGAAAAACTGTTTTTT.

This chain connects TRBV7-9 to TRBJ1-2; D uncertain. The V end was cut by 0 bases, the J end by 7 bases, with 9 bases between. This CDR3 contains 13 residues. CDR1 SEHNR and CDR2 FQNEAQ come from the germline V gene (reference sequence). CDR3 in DNA: TGTGCCAGCAGCTTAGCCCGGGAGTTTGGCTACACCTTC. This gives the protein CASSLAREFGYTF.

This chain links TRBV6-2 or TRBV6-3 with TRBJ2-1, with 11 bases aligning to TRBD2. CDR3 length: 15 amino acids. The junction had 6 bases not matched to a gene; V was cut back by 2 bases and J by 9 bases. Germline-derived CDR1 and CDR2 are MNHEY and SVGEGT. The CDR3 region is CASSYIAGGLGEQFF. The DNA of the CDR3 is TGTGCCAGCAGTTACATAGCGGGGGGGCTCGGTGAGCAGTTCTTC.

CDR3 nucleotides: TGTGCAACCAAAAGTCGGCAGGGTCTCACTGAAGCTTTCTTT. Encoded protein: CATKSRQGLTEAFF. V and J are TRBV6-5 and TRBJ1-1; D perhaps matches TRBD1 (5 bases). This CDR3 has 14 residues. CDR1 MNHEY and CDR2 SVGAGI come from the germline V gene.

The table lists this clone with a count of one. This chain connects TRBV10-3 to TRBJ2-7; perhaps TRBD2 as D (6 bases). CDR3 length: 14 residues. Germline lookup yields CDR1 ENHRY and CDR2 SYGVKD. V shed 1 base and J shed 6 bases, with 13 bases lying between them. For the CDR3, the DNA is TGTGCCATCAGTGAGTTCCGGGCGGGACCCGAGCAGTACTTC. It codes for CAISEFRAGPEQYF.

The V call is TRBV5-4, the J call TRBJ2-7; TRBD2 might be the D (6 bases). This CDR3 has 16 amino acids. Germline assignment: CDR1 SGHNT and CDR2 YYREEE (reference sequence). Trimming took 4 bases from V and 0 from J, leaving 17 bases between them. The CDR3 spells CASSPGGSPSSYEQYF. In nucleotides, the CDR3 is TGTGCCAGCAGCCCCGGAGGGTCTCCGAGCTCCTACGAGCAGTACTTC.

This chain uses TRBV24-1 with TRBJ1-6, with a tentative D call TRBD1 (6 bases). Germline CDR1 KGHDR, CDR2 SFDVKD. The CDR3 is 15 residues long. Trimming left V 6 bases short and J 9 bases short, with 17 bases between. The CDR3 DNA sequence: TGTGCCACCAGTTCCGACAGGTGCCTTGGTTCACCCCTCCACTTT. Protein: CATSSDRCLGSPLHF.

CDR3 residues: CASSPRASGANVLTF. The CDR3 nucleotides read TGCGCCAGCAGCCCCAGGGCCTCTGGGGCCAACGTCCTGACTTTC. The rearrangement links TRBV4-3 to TRBJ2-6; a possible D gene is TRBD1 (5 bases). V was trimmed by 4 bases and J by 0 bases, leaving 7 bases between them. The CDR3 has 15 amino acids. CDR1 and CDR2 (germline): LGHNA, YSLEER.

The rearrangement uses TRBV6-1 and TRBJ1-1; TRBD1 is a possible D gene (6 bases). Germline V CDR1 and CDR2: MNHNS, SASEGT. V dropped 3 bases and J dropped 10 bases, with 15 bases sitting between them. The CDR3 runs to 13 residues. The CDR3 is CASSEQGQSTAFF. The CDR3, as DNA: TGTGCCAGCAGTGAGCAGGGGCAATCCACAGCTTTCTTT.

The chain has TRBV2 and TRBJ1-5; 7 nucleotides match TRBD1. This CDR3 is 15 amino acids long. V was pared by 5 bases and J by 7 bases, with 11 bases of the junction left unmatched. Germline values: CDR1 SNHLY, CDR2 FYNNEI. This CDR3 is CASSPDRVEGQPQHF. For the CDR3, the DNA is TGTGCCAGCAGTCCCGACAGGGTAGAAGGACAGCCCCAGCATTTT. Variable domain in full (rest from reference TRBV2 and TRBJ1-5): EPEVTQTPSHQVTQMGQEVILRCVPISNHLYFYWYRQILGQKVEFLVSFYNNEISEKSEIFDDQFSVERPDGSNFTLKIRSTKLEDSAMYFCASSPDRVEGQPQHFGDGTRLSIL.